One sample yielded the 8 T cell receptor beta chains listed below, sequenced in a study of blood T cell repertoires in COVID-19. Some clones are missing from TCRdb's copy, which holds only in-frame ones; the method was immunoSEQ multiplex PCR. The table has 50,000 to 65,000 clones, approximately 84% seen once; the top ten hold around 3.5%. Sample: peripheral blood. These receptors all stem from a man aged 45-60 years with active COVID-19.

The chain carries TRBV30 and TRBJ1-4; D not certain. Trimming shortened V by 0 bases and J by 8 bases, and 10 bases separated the two germline ends. The V gene's germline CDR1 is GTSNPN and CDR2 SVGIG (reference sequence). This CDR3 spans 13 amino acids. The chain's CDR3 is CAWSVLQEEKLFF. As DNA, the CDR3 is TGTGCCTGGAGTGTACTCCAAGAGGAAAAACTGTTTTTT.

The chain is built from TRBV7-3 and TRBJ2-7, with no clear D. The CDR3 contains 13 residues. V was shortened by 5 bases and J by 7 bases, with 15 bases between the two germline ends. CDR1 is SGHTA and CDR2 is FQGTGA in the germline V gene. CDR3: CASSGSLGEEQYF. The DNA for the CDR3 is TGTGCCAGCAGCGGCTCCCTCGGAGAGGAGCAGTACTTC. Full variable domain (missing parts from reference TRBV7-3 and TRBJ2-7): GAGVSQTPSNKVTEKGKYVELRCDPISGHTALYWYRQSLGQGPEFLIYFQGTGAADDSGLPNDRFFAVRPEGSVSTLKIQRTERGDSAVYLCASSGSLGEEQYFGPGTRLTVT.

The rearrangement links TRBV29-1 to TRBJ2-1, with D maybe TRBD1 (5 bases). The CDR3 sequence is 12 residues long. Looked up from germline, CDR1 is SQVTM and CDR2 is ANQGSEA. The V gene lost 5 bases and the J gene lost 3 bases, with 8 bases spanning the gap. This CDR3 is CSVTGYYNEQFF. The CDR3, as DNA: TGCAGCGTTACAGGATACTACAATGAGCAGTTCTTC.

The V gene is TRBV20-1, the J gene TRBJ2-5; D not certain. The CDR3 is made up of 11 amino acids. In germline, CDR1 is DFQATT, CDR2 SNEGSKA (reference sequence). With 3 bases removed from V and 6 bases from J, the gap between germline ends came to 8 bases. CDR3 loop: CSARYSQTQYF. The CDR3 DNA is TGCAGTGCTAGGTACAGCCAGACCCAGTACTTC.

The V and J genes are TRBV9 and TRBJ1-1, with a possible D match to TRBD1 (5 bases). Trimming took 3 bases from V and 1 from J, leaving 10 bases between them. Germline-derived CDR1 and CDR2 are SGDLS and YYNGEE. This CDR3 comprises 14 residues. CDR3 DNA sequence: TGTGCCAGCAGCGGCGACAGTAAGAACACTGAAGCTTTCTTT. Its translation is CASSGDSKNTEAFF.

To note about this clone: The sample has other DNA sequences that encode this CDR3 too. The chain couples TRBV24-1 to TRBJ2-5; D not certain. Trimming took 7 bases from V and 5 from J, leaving 7 bases between them. CDR3 length: 11 residues. Germline CDR1 KGHDR, CDR2 SFDVKD. The CDR3 protein is CATSDRETQYF. CDR3 sequence (DNA): TGTGCCACCAGCGATCGGGAGACCCAGTACTTC.

This chain connects TRBV9 to TRBJ2-1; unclear D gene. CDR1 and CDR2 (germline): SGDLS, YYNGEE. The germline V and J ends were trimmed by 3 bases and 8 bases, with 12 bases remaining between them. CDR3 size: 13 residues. Written as DNA, the CDR3 is TGTGCCAGCAGCGGAGAGATGAAGTATGAGCAGTTCTTC. Translated: CASSGEMKYEQFF.

The chain has TRBV28 and TRBJ1-2, with a weak D call TRBD1 (6 bases). The CDR3 is made up of 13 amino acids. Germline CDR1 MDHEN, CDR2 SYDVKM. Trimming shortened V by 5 bases and J by 7 bases, and 14 bases separated the two germline ends. For the CDR3, the DNA is TGTGCCAGCAGTCCTGGTGGGGGCTTTGGCTACACCTTC. It specifies CASSPGGGFGYTF.